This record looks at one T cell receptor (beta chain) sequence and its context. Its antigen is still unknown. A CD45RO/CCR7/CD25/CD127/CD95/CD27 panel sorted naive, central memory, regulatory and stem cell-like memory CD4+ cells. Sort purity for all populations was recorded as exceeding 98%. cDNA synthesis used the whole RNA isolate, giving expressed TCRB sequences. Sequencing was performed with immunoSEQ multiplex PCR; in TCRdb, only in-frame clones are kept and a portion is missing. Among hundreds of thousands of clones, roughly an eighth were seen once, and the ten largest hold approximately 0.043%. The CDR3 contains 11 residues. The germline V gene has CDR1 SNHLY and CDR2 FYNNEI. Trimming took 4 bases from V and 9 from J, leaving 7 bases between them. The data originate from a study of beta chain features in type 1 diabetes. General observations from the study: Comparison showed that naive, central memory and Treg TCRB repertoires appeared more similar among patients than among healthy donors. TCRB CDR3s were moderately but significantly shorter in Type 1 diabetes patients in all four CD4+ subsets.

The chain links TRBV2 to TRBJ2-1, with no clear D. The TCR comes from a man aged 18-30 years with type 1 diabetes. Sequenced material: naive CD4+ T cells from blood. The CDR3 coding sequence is TGTGCCAGCAGTGTGTCGGTTGAGCAGTTCTTC. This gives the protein CASSVSVEQFF.